This T cell receptor (beta chain) derives from a study of OX40 agonist ivuxolimab in advanced cancers. About this clone itself: The same CDR3 arises from other DNA sequences in this sample as well.

V shed 3 bases and J shed 6 bases, with 4 bases lying between them. The germline V gene has CDR1 SGDLS and CDR2 YYNGEE. The CDR3 consists of 12 residues. Profiling relied on immunoSEQ multiplex PCR, and the TCRdb table lists in-frame clones only, not all of them. The table lists about 19,000 clones, approximately 86% of them singletons. Sample: CD4+ or CD8+ T cells sorted from blood, taken in a trial of the OX40 agonist ivuxolimab. The chain joins TRBV9 to TRBJ1-6, with D unclear. This receptor was identified in an adult with an advanced solid tumor such as melanoma, head and neck, liver or kidney cancer. The CDR3 sequence: CASSGSNSPLHF. In nucleotides, the CDR3 is TGTGCCAGCAGCGGATCTAATTCACCCCTCCACTTT.